This T cell receptor (beta chain) was observed in a study of blood T cell repertoires in COVID-19. Study information: Acute and convalescent COVID-19 specimens originated in the United States, Italy and Spain. T cells, B-cell-depleted T cells, or PBMCs provided the cDNA or gDNA that served as material.

Under the authors' procedure: Amplification from reference gene primers served as the basis for estimated nucleated cell counts. Generated by immunoSEQ multiplex PCR, the TCRdb table keeps only in-frame clones and is missing some. The V and J calls and clone size are taken from that table; D and trimming were inferred from the DNA. Of tens of thousands of clones listed, 65% to 85% are singletons. The germline CDR1 and CDR2 sequences are SEHNR and FQNEAQ (reference sequence). This CDR3 comprises 14 residues. V dropped 2 bases and J dropped 6 bases, with 8 bases sitting between them. This TCR was recovered from a woman of 80 years or more with active or convalescent COVID-19. Source material: peripheral blood. The V gene is TRBV7-9, the J gene TRBJ1-6, with TRBD1 as a possible D gene (5 bases). CDR3 sequence: CASSLQGGNSPLHF. The CDR3 DNA is TGTGCCAGCAGCTTACAGGGAGGTAATTCACCCCTCCACTTT.